This is a list of T cell receptor beta chains from one sample in a study of OX40 agonist ivuxolimab in advanced cancers. The repertoire was sequenced with immunoSEQ multiplex PCR; TCRdb's copy has only in-frame clones and lacks some. The sample lists roughly 28,000 clones; about 79% were seen once. This specimen consisted of CD4+ or CD8+ T cells sorted from blood, obtained in a trial of the OX40 agonist ivuxolimab. The receptors come from an adult with an advanced solid tumor such as melanoma, head and neck, liver or kidney cancer. Each CDR3 is given with its conserved first and last residue. The order of the fields is J gene, clone size, D gene, V gene, CDR3 DNA, CDR3 protein. A D gene is named only where the DNA matches it firmly. The size of a clone is reported for some rows only, either as once, few or many, or as a class for expanded clones.

TRBJ2-7 | NA | NA | TRBV20-1 | TGCAGTGCGCCCTGGTTCTACGAGCAGTACTTC | CSAPWFYEQYF
TRBJ1-4 | NA | NA | TRBV19 | TGTGCCAGTAGCGCAGGGGTTCTTAATGAAAAACTGTTTTTT | CASSAGVLNEKLFF
TRBJ1-1 | NA | TRBD1 | TRBV19 | TGTGCCAGTAGTATAGATGGGACAGGGGGGTTGGTGAACACTGAAGCTTTCTTT | CASSIDGTGGLVNTEAFF
TRBJ2-1 | NA | NA | TRBV5-5 | TGTGCCAGCAGCTTGGACAATGAGCAGTTCTTC | CASSLDNEQFF
TRBJ2-7 | NA | TRBD1 | TRBV7-9 | TGTGCCAGCAGCCCACGTACAGGGGTTGAGCAGTACTTC | CASSPRTGVEQYF
TRBJ1-5 | medium-sized | NA | TRBV10-1 | TGCGCCAGCAGTGAGTCGACCCTACGACAAGGCGTGGGTCAGCCCCAGCATTTT | CASSESTLRQGVGQPQHF
TRBJ1-2 | NA | NA | TRBV5-6 | TGTGCCAGCAGCTTGGCCTCAGCCTATGGCTACACCTTC | CASSLASAYGYTF
TRBJ1-1 | NA | NA | TRBV6-4 | TGTGCCAGCAGTGTGGACGGACTCAACACTGAAGCTTTCTTT | CASSVDGLNTEAFF
TRBJ2-2 | NA | NA | TRBV6-4 | TGTGCCAGCAGTGACATGAACACCGGGGAGCTGTTTTTT | CASSDMNTGELFF
TRBJ2-3 | once | NA | TRBV28 | TGTGCCAGCAGTTTTTTCGACACGGGAAGCACAGATACGCAGTATTTT | CASSFFDTGSTDTQYF
TRBJ1-2 | NA | NA | TRBV13 | TGTGCCAGCAGCTTAGGCCCTTTAGCGTATGGCTACACCTTC | CASSLGPLAYGYTF
TRBJ2-5 | NA | NA | TRBV6-1 | TGTGCCAGCAGTGAAAGGGGCAGGGCCAACATCAAAGAGACCCAGTACTTC | CASSERGRANIKETQYF
TRBJ1-1 | NA | NA | TRBV10-3 | TGTGCCATCAGTGAGTCGAGAGTAAGGCGAGGGGACACTGAAGCTTTCTTT | CAISESRVRRGDTEAFF
TRBJ1-1 | few | NA | TRBV30 | TGTGCCTGGAGGACCGGGACTGGAAACACTGAAGCTTTCTTT | CAWRTGTGNTEAFF
TRBJ1-2 | NA | NA | TRBV6-6 | TGTGCCAGCAGAGTCGGGGCTCTAGTCGATGGCTACACCTTC | CASRVGALVDGYTF
TRBJ2-1 | NA | TRBD1 | TRBV11-2 | TGTGCCAGCAGCTGGCCCGGGACAGGGGTGTTCAATGAGCAGTTCTTC | CASSWPGTGVFNEQFF
TRBJ2-3 | NA | NA | TRBV7-8 | TGTGCCAGCAGCTGGGGGAGCACAGATACGCAGTATTTT | CASSWGSTDTQYF
TRBJ1-4 | NA | TRBD1 | TRBV11-2 | TGTGCCAGCAGCTTGGGGGACAGGGATAATGAAAAACTGTTTTTT | CASSLGDRDNEKLFF
TRBJ2-7 | NA | NA | TRBV11-2 | TGTGCCAGCAGCTTAGTATCGGCAGACTTATACGAGCAGTACTTC | CASSLVSADLYEQYF
TRBJ1-1 | NA | NA | TRBV4-2 | TGTGCCAGCAGCCTCTTCCGGGGCGCTGAAGCTTTCTTT | CASSLFRGAEAFF
TRBJ2-5 | NA | NA | TRBV11-3 | TGTGCCAGCAGCCTTGGGGCAGCCACAAAGGAGACCCAGTACTTC | CASSLGAATKETQYF
TRBJ1-4 | NA | NA | TRBV28 | TGTGCCAGCAATGAGGGCGGTAATGAAAAACTGTTTTTT | CASNEGGNEKLFF
TRBJ2-7 | few | NA | TRBV5-4 | TGTGCCAGCAGCTTATCGCGGAGCTCCTACGAGCAGTACTTC | CASSLSRSSYEQYF